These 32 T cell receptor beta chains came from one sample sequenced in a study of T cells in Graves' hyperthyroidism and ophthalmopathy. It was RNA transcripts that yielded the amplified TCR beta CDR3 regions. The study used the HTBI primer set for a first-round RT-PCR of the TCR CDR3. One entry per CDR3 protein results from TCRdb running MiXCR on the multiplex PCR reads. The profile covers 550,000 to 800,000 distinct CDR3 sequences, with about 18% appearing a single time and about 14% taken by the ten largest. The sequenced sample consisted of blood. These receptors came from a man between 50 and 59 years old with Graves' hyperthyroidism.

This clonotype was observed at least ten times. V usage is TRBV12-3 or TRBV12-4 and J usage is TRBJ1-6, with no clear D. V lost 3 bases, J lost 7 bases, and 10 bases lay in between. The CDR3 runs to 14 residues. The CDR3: CASSLALGNSPLHF. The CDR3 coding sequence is TGTGCCAGCAGTTTGGCTTTAGGGAATTCACCCCTCCACTTT.

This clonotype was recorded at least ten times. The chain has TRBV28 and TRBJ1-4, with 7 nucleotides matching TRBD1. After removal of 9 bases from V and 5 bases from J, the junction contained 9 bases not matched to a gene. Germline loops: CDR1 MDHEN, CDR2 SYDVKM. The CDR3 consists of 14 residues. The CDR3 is CASDAPGQNEKLFF. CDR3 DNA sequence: TGTGCCAGTGACGCCCCGGGACAGAATGAAAAACTGTTTTTT.

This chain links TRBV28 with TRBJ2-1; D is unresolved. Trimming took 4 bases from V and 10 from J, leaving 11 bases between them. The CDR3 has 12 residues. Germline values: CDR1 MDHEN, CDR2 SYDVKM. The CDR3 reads CASSSASGEQFF. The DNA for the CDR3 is TGTGCCAGCAGTTCTGCCTCTGGAGAGCAGTTCTTC. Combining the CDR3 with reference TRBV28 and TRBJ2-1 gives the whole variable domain DVKVTQSSRYLVKRTGEKVFLECVQDMDHENMFWYRQDPGLGLRLIYFSYDVKMKEKGDIPEGYSVSREKKERFSLILESASTNQTSMYLCASSSASGEQFFGPGTRLTVL.

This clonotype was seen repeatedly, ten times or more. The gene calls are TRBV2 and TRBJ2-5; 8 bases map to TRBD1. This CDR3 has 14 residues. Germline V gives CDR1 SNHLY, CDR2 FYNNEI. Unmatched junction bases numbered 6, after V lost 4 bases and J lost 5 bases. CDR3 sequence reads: CASSVQGARETQYF. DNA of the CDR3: TGTGCCAGCAGTGTCCAGGGGGCTAGGGAGACCCAGTACTTC.

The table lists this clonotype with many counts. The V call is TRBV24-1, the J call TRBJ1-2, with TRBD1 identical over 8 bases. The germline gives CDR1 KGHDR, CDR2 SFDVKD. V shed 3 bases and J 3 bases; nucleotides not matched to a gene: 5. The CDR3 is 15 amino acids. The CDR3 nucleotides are TGTGCCACCAGTGATGACAGGGGACTAGACTATGGCTACACCTTC. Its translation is CATSDDRGLDYGYTF.

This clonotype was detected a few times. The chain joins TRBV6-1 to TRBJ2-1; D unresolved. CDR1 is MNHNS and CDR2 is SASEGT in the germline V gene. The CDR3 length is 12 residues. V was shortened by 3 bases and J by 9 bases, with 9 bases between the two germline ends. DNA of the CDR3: TGTGCCAGCAGTGAGGCTGAGACTGAGCAGTTCTTC. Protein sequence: CASSEAETEQFF.

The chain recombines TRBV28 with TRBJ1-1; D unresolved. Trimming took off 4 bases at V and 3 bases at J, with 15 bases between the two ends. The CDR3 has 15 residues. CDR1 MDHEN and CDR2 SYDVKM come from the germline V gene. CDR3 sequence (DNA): TGTGCCAGCAGTTCTCCGGGGAAGGCGGACACTGAAGCTTTCTTT. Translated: CASSSPGKADTEAFF.

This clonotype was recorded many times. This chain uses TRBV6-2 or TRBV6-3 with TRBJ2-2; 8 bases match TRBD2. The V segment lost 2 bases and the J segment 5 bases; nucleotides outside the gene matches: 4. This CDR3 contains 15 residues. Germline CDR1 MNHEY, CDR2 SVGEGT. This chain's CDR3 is CASSYSGSFTGELFF. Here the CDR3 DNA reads TGTGCCAGCAGTTACAGCGGGAGCTTTACCGGGGAGCTGTTTTTT.

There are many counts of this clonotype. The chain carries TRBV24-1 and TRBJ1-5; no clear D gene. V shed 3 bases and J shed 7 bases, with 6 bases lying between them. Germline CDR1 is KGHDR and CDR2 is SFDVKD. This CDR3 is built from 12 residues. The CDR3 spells CATSDPDQPQHF. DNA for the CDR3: TGTGCCACCAGTGATCCAGACCAGCCCCAGCATTTT.

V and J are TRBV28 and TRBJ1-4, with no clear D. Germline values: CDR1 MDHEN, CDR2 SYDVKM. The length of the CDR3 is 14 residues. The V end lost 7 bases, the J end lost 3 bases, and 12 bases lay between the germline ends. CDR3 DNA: TGTGCCAGCATCTCGGGCGGGGCTAATGAAAAACTGTTTTTT. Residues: CASISGGANEKLFF.

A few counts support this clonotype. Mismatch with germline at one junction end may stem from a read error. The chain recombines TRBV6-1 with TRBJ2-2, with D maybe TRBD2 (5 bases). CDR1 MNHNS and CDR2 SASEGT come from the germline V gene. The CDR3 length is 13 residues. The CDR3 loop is CASIPANTGELVF. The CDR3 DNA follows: TGTGCCAGCATCCCAGCGAACACCGGGGAGCTGGTTTTT.

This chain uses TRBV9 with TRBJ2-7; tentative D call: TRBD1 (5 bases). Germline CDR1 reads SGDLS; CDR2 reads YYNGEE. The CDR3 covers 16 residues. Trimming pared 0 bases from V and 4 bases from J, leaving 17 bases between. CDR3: CASSVAIAPGPYEQYF. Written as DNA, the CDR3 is TGTGCCAGCAGCGTAGCTATTGCCCCAGGGCCTTACGAGCAGTACTTC.

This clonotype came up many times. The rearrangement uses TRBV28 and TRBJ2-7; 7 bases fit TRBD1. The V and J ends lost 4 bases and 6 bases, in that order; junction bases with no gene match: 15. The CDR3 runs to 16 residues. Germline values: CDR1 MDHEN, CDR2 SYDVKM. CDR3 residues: CASSSLTGDDSGEQYF. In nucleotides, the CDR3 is TGTGCCAGCAGTTCTCTAACAGGGGATGATTCCGGCGAGCAGTACTTC. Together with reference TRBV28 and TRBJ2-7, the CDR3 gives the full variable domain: DVKVTQSSRYLVKRTGEKVFLECVQDMDHENMFWYRQDPGLGLRLIYFSYDVKMKEKGDIPEGYSVSREKKERFSLILESASTNQTSMYLCASSSLTGDDSGEQYFGPGTRLTVT.

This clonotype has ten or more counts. The CDR3 DNA is TGTGCCAGCAGTTCGTCAGGGCCTAATTCACCCCTCCACTTT. Translating gives CASSSSGPNSPLHF. J is TRBJ1-6 and V is TRBV27, with D possibly being TRBD1 (5 bases). CDR3 length: 14 residues. Trimming removed 4 bases from V and 6 bases from J, with 10 bases in between. Germline V lookup: CDR1 MNHEY, CDR2 SMNVEV (reference sequence).

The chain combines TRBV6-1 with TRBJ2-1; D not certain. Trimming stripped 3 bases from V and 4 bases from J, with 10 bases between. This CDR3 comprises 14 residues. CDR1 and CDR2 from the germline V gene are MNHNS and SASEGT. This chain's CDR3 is CASSDVGGYNEQFF. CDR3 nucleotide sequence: TGTGCCAGCAGTGATGTCGGCGGTTACAATGAGCAGTTCTTC.

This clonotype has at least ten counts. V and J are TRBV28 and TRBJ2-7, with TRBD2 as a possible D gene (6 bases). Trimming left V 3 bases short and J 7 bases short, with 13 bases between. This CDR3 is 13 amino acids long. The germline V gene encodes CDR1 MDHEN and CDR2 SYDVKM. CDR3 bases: TGTGCCAGCAGTTTGGGGACTTCTGTTGAGCAGTACTTC. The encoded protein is CASSLGTSVEQYF.

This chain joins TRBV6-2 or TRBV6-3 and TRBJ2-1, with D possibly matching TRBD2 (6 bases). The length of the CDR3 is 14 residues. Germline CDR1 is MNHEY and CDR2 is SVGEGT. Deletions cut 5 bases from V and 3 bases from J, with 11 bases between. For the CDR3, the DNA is TGTGCCAGCAGTCCGGGGGAATACTACAATGAGCAGTTCTTC. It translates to CASSPGEYYNEQFF.

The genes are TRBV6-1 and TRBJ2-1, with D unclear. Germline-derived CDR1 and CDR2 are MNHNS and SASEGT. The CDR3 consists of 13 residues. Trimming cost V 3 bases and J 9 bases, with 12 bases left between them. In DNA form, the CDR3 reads TGTGCCAGCAGTGATGGACCGGGCATTGAGCAGTTCTTC. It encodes CASSDGPGIEQFF.

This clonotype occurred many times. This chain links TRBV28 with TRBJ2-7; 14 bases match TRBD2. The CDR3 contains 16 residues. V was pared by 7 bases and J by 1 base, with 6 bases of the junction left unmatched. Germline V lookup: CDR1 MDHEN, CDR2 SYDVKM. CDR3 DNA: TGTGCCAGCAAGGGGACTAGCGGGAGTAATTCCTACGAGCAGTACTTC. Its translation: CASKGTSGSNSYEQYF.

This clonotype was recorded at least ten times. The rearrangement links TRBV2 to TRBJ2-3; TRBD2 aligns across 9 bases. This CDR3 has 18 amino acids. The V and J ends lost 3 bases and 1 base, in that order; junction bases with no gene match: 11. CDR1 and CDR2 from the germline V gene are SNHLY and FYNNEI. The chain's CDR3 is CASSEFTGTSTRTDTQYF. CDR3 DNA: TGTGCCAGCAGTGAGTTCACCGGGACTAGCACCCGCACAGATACGCAGTATTTT.

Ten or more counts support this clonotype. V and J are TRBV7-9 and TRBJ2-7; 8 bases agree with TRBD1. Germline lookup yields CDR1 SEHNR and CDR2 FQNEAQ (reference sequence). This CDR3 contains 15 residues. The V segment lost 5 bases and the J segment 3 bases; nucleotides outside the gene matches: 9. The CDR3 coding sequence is TGTGCCAGCAGCGACGACAGGGGAGTAGGCTACGAGCAGTACTTC. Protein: CASSDDRGVGYEQYF.

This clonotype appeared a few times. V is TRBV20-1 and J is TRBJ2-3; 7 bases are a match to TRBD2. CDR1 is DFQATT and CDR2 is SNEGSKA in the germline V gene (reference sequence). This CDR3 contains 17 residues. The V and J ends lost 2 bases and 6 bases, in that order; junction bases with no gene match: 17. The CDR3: CSARNLGLEGGRDTQYF. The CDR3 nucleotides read TGCAGTGCTAGAAACCTAGGACTAGAGGGTGGGAGGGATACGCAGTATTTT.

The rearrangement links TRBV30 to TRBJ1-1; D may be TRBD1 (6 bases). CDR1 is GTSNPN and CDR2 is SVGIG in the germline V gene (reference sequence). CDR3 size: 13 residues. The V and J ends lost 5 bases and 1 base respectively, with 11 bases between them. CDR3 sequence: CAWGVRGNTEAFF. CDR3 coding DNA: TGTGCCTGGGGCGTCAGGGGGAACACTGAAGCTTTCTTT.

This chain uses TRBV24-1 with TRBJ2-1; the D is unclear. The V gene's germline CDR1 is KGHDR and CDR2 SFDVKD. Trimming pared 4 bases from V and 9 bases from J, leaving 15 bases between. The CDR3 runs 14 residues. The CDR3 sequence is CATSERSPTGEQFF. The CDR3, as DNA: TGTGCCACCAGTGAACGGTCCCCTACGGGTGAGCAGTTCTTC.

The CDR3 nucleotides are TGTGCCAGCAGACTACTGGGACAGGGGAGCCTCGGGGATACGCAGTATTTT. It is translated as CASRLLGQGSLGDTQYF. The chain is built from TRBV7-2 and TRBJ2-3, with 10 bases lining up with TRBD1. The CDR3 totals 17 residues. V was pared by 6 bases and J by 6 bases, with 15 bases of the junction left unmatched. Germline values: CDR1 SGHTA, CDR2 FQGNSA.

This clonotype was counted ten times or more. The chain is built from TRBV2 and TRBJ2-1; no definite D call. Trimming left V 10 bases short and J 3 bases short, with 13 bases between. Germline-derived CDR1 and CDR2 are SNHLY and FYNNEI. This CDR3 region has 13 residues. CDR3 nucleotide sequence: TGTGCCACCAAGCGAGAACACTACAATGAGCAGTTCTTC. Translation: CATKREHYNEQFF.

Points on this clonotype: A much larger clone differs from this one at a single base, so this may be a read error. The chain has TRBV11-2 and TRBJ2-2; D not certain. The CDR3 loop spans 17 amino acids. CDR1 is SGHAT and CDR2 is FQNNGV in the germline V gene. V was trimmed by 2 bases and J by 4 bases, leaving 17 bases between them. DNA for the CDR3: TGTGCCAGCAGCTTATACGTACAGATTTTCCCCACCGGGGAGCTGTTTTTT. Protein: CASSLYVQIFPTGELFF.

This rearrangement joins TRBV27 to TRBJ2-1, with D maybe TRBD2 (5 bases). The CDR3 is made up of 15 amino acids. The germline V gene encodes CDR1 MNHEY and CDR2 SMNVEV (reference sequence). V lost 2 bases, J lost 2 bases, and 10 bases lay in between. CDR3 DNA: TGTGCCAGCAGTTTAAGCGGAAACGCCTACAATGAGCAGTTCTTC. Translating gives CASSLSGNAYNEQFF.

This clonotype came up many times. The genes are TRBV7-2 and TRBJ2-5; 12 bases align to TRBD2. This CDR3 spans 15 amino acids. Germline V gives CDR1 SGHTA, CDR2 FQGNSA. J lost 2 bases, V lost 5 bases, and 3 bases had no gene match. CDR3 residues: CASSGLAGGQETQYF. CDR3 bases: TGTGCCAGCAGCGGTCTAGCGGGAGGGCAAGAGACCCAGTACTTC.

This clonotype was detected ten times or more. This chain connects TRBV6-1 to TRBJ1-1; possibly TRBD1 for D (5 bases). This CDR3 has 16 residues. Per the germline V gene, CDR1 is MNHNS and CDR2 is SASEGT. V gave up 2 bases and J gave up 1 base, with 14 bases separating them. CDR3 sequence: CASSETRGSWNTEAFF. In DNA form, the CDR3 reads TGTGCCAGCAGTGAAACTAGGGGATCCTGGAACACTGAAGCTTTCTTT.

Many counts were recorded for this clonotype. The CDR3 DNA sequence: TGTGCCAGCAGTTTATCAGGAGATTATGGCTACACCTTC. Translating it yields CASSLSGDYGYTF. The rearrangement uses TRBV28 and TRBJ1-2; D gene ambiguous. Germline V gene sequence: CDR1 MDHEN, CDR2 SYDVKM. The V gene lost 1 base and the J gene lost 5 bases, with 8 bases spanning the gap. CDR3 length equals 13 residues.

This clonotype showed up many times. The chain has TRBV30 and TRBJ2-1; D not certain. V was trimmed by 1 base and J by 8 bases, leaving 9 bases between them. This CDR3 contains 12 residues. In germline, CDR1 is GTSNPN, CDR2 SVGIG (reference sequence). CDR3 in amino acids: CAWSGGGDEQFF. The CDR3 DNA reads TGTGCCTGGAGTGGAGGTGGGGATGAGCAGTTCTTC.